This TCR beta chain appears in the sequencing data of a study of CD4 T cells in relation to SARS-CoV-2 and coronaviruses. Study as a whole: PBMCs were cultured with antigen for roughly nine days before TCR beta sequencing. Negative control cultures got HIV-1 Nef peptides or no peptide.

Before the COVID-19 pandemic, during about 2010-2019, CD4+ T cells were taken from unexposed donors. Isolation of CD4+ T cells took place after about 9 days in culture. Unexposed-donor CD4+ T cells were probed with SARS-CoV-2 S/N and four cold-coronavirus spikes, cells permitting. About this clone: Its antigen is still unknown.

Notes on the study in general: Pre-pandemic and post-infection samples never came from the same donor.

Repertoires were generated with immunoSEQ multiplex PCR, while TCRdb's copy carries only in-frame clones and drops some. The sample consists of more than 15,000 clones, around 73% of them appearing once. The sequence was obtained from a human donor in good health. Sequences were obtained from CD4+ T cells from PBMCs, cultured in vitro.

The CDR3 region has the DNA TGTGCCAGCAGCTCTTTTCTGGGACAAAGCACCGGGGAGCTGTTTTTT. Encoded protein: CASSSFLGQSTGELFF. The V call is TRBV7-3, the J call TRBJ2-2, with TRBD1 as a possible D gene (6 bases). The CDR3 is made up of 16 amino acids. V lost 4 bases to trimming and J lost 4 bases, with 16 bases between them. Germline CDR1 and CDR2: SGHTA and FQGTGA.